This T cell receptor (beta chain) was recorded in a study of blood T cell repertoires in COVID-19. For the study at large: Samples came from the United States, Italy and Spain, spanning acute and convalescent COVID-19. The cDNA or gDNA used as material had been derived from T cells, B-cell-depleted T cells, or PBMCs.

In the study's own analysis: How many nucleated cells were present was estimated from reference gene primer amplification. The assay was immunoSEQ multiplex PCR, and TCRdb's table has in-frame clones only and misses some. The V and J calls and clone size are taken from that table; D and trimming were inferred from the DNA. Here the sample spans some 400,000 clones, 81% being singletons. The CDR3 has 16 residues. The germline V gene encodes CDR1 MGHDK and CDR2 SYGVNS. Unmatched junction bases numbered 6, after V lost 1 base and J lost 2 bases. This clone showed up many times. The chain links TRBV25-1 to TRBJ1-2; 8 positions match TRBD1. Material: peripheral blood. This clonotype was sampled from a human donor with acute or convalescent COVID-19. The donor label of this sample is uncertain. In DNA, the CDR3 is TGTGCCAGCAGTGAATCGGGACAGGTCGGAAACTATGGCTACACCTTC. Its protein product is CASSESGQVGNYGYTF.